One sample yielded the 11 T cell receptor beta chains listed below, sequenced in a study of early T cells in non-severe SARS-CoV-2 infection. MiXCR was run by TCRdb on the 5' RACE reads, yielding one entry per CDR3 protein. The sample comprises 63,000 or so distinct CDR3 sequences, over 10% of which are singletons, and around 5% rests with the top ten. The sequencing used whole blood, collected at baseline. Receptors were obtained from an adult who was a healthcare worker with PCR-confirmed SARS-CoV-2 infection or an uninfected control (not recorded which).

There are many counts of this clonotype. The rearrangement uses TRBV3-1 and TRBJ1-5; D possibly corresponds to TRBD1 (6 bases). Germline CDR1 reads LGHDT; CDR2 reads YNNKEL (reference sequence). V was trimmed by 7 bases and J by 7 bases, leaving 14 bases between them. The CDR3 length is 13 residues. The CDR3 bases are TGTGCCAGCACCACGGGGGCGGGACAGCCCCAGCATTTT. Translated, it gives CASTTGAGQPQHF.

The rearrangement uses TRBV10-3 and TRBJ2-7; a weak D match, TRBD2 (6 bases). V was cut by 3 bases and J by 6 bases, with 15 bases left in between. This CDR3 region has 14 residues. CDR1 is ENHRY, CDR2 SYGVKD, per germline. This CDR3 is CAISDPSGRSEQYF. The CDR3 DNA follows: TGTGCCATCAGTGATCCTTCAGGGAGGAGCGAGCAGTACTTC.

The chain carries TRBV4-2 and TRBJ2-1; TRBD2 aligns across 10 bases. CDR3 length: 17 amino acids. Germline CDR1 LGHNA, CDR2 YNFKEQ. V lost 3 bases and J lost 0; bases outside the gene matches: 5. CDR3 DNA sequence: TGTGCCAGCAGCCACGTAGCGGGGGGAAGCTCCTACAATGAGCAGTTCTTC. This codes for CASSHVAGGSSYNEQFF.

The rearrangement joins TRBV7-6 to TRBJ2-5, with TRBD2 identical over 8 bases. The CDR3 totals 16 residues. V was clipped by 5 bases and J by 4 bases; unmatched bases: 12. From germline, CDR1 is SGHVS and CDR2 FNYEAQ. CDR3 in amino acids: CASSPMSRAGVETQYF. The CDR3 DNA follows: TGTGCCAGCAGCCCGATGTCTCGAGCGGGAGTAGAGACCCAGTACTTC.

This clonotype appeared a few times. The chain recombines TRBV20-1 with TRBJ1-5, with 7 bases matching TRBD1. Losses at the gene ends were 6 bases for V and 9 bases for J; bases not matched to a gene: 14. Germline V gene data show CDR1 as DFQATT and CDR2 as SNEGSKA (reference sequence). The CDR3 contains 14 residues. This chain's CDR3 is CSAAVGQGGRPQHF. CDR3 nucleotides: TGCAGTGCCGCCGTCGGGCAGGGGGGCCGGCCCCAGCATTTT.

In its sample, this clonotype was seen a few times. V usage is TRBV3-1 and J usage is TRBJ2-2; D call uncertain. CDR3 length: 16 residues. CDR1 and CDR2 from the germline V gene are LGHDT and YNNKEL (reference sequence). V shed 4 bases and J shed 0 bases, with 12 bases lying between them. This CDR3 reads CASSPIRASNTGELFF. The CDR3 DNA reads as TGTGCCAGCAGCCCCATAAGGGCCTCGAACACCGGGGAGCTGTTTTTT.

The table lists this clonotype with many counts. The chain uses TRBV4-3 and TRBJ1-6; D is ambiguous. V lost 0 bases to trimming and J lost 0 bases, with 9 bases between them. The V gene's germline CDR1 is LGHNA and CDR2 YSLEER. The length of the CDR3 is 17 residues. The CDR3 region is CASSQDPGSSYNSPLHF. The CDR3 coding sequence is TGCGCCAGCAGCCAAGATCCAGGCAGCTCCTATAATTCACCCCTCCACTTT.

This clonotype was observed a few times. J is TRBJ1-5 and V is TRBV29-1; 8 bases agree with TRBD1. Trimming at V came to 4 bases and at J to 7 bases, leaving 6 bases not matched to a gene. CDR3 length: 13 residues. Germline V gene data show CDR1 as SQVTM and CDR2 as ANQGSEA. This CDR3 is CSVGQGAQQPQHF. CDR3 nucleotides: TGCAGCGTTGGGCAGGGGGCTCAACAGCCCCAGCATTTT.

The sample holds a few counts of this clonotype. The chain recombines TRBV9 with TRBJ2-3; 9 positions agree with TRBD2. Per the germline V gene, CDR1 is SGDLS and CDR2 is YYNGEE. J lost 6 bases, V lost 4 bases, and 9 bases had no gene match. The CDR3 spans 15 residues. Here the CDR3 reads CASSPQGLAPDTQYF. The CDR3 DNA is TGTGCCAGCAGCCCCCAGGGACTAGCTCCGGATACGCAGTATTTT. Using reference TRBV9 and TRBJ2-3 for the parts outside the CDR3, the full variable domain is DSGVTQTPKHLITATGQRVTLRCSPRSGDLSVYWYQQSLDQGLQFLIQYYNGEERAKGNILERFSAQQFPDLHSELNLSSLELGDSALYFCASSPQGLAPDTQYFGPGTRLTVL.

This clonotype was seen a handful of times. V and J are TRBV7-8 and TRBJ2-3, with 11 bases aligning to TRBD2. V dropped 5 bases and J dropped 0; count of bases not matched to a gene: 7. CDR1 is SGHVS, CDR2 FQNEAQ, per germline. CDR3 length: 17 residues. The CDR3 region has the DNA TGTGCCAGCAGCCGGCGACTAGCGGGGAGTAGCACAGATACGCAGTATTTT. Translation: CASSRRLAGSSTDTQYF.

Only a few counts were recorded for this clonotype. The gene calls are TRBV6-6 and TRBJ1-4; D perhaps matches TRBD1 (5 bases). V was shortened by 1 base and J by 4 bases, with 10 bases between the two germline ends. Germline V gene sequence: CDR1 MNHNY, CDR2 SVGAGI (reference sequence). The CDR3 contains 15 residues. The CDR3 loop reads CASSYFRANNEKLFF. The CDR3 DNA reads TGTGCCAGCAGTTACTTCAGGGCGAATAATGAAAAACTGTTTTTT.